These 6 T cell receptor beta chains came from one sample sequenced in a study of blood T cell repertoires in COVID-19. Sequencing was performed with immunoSEQ multiplex PCR; in TCRdb, only in-frame clones are kept and a portion is missing. The sample has around 230,000 clones, approximately 80% seen once. The sequencing sample was made of peripheral blood. Receptors were obtained from a woman at least 80 years old with acute or convalescent COVID-19.

The V call is TRBV6-5, the J call TRBJ1-1; 7 bases fit TRBD1. V shed 4 bases and J 8 bases; nucleotides not matched to a gene: 10. This CDR3 comprises 14 residues. Germline assignment: CDR1 MNHEY and CDR2 SVGAGI. Written as DNA, the CDR3 is TGTGCCAGCAGTTCGACTCACAGGGGAACCGAAGCTTTCTTT. Its protein is CASSSTHRGTEAFF.

In this sample, this clone turned up a few times. The CDR3 spells CASSLTGASGNTIYF. The CDR3 DNA follows: TGCGCCAGCAGCTTGACAGGGGCCTCTGGAAACACCATATATTTT. The chain couples TRBV5-1 to TRBJ1-3; 7 nucleotides align to TRBD1. CDR1 and CDR2 (germline): SGHRS, YFSETQ. This CDR3 comprises 15 residues. V gave up 1 base and J gave up 0 bases; unmatched junction bases: 1. The full variable domain, with the rest looked up from reference TRBV5-1 and TRBJ1-3, is KAGVTQTPRYLIKTRGQQVTLSCSPISGHRSVSWYQQTPGQGLQFLFEYFSETQRNKGNFPGRFSGRQFSNSRSEMNVSTLELGDSALYLCASSLTGASGNTIYFGEGSWLTVV.

This clone was found a few times. The chain carries TRBV20-1 and TRBJ1-6; D perhaps matches TRBD1 (6 bases). The germline V gene encodes CDR1 DFQATT and CDR2 SNEGSKA (reference sequence). This CDR3 spans 16 amino acids. V lost 3 bases to trimming and J lost 5 bases, with 17 bases between them. The CDR3 sequence: CSASWFWTANNSPLHF. In nucleotides, the CDR3 is TGCAGTGCTAGTTGGTTCTGGACAGCTAATAATTCACCCCTCCACTTT.

The chain joins TRBV7-2 to TRBJ2-6; 9 bases are shared with TRBD2. The ends lost 3 bases at V and 3 bases at J; junction bases unmatched: 12. Germline CDR1 and CDR2: SGHTA and FQGNSA. The CDR3 contains 19 residues. CDR3: CASSLRLAGPSRGANVLTF. The DNA of the CDR3 is TGTGCCAGCAGCTTGCGTCTAGCGGGGCCTTCACGTGGGGCCAACGTCCTGACTTTC.

CDR3 loop: CASSLGGSDTQYF. CDR3 nucleotide sequence: TGTGCCAGCAGCTTGGGAGGTTCAGATACGCAGTATTTT. The chain is built from TRBV5-4 and TRBJ2-3; D is undetermined. Trimming took off 0 bases at V and 4 bases at J, with 6 bases between the two ends. CDR1 is SGHNT and CDR2 is YYREEE in the germline V gene (reference sequence). This CDR3 comprises 13 residues.

This chain connects TRBV7-3 to TRBJ2-1; no firm D call. The length of the CDR3 is 16 residues. Trimming took 5 bases from V and 0 from J, leaving 14 bases between them. Germline V gives CDR1 SGHTA, CDR2 FQGTGA. The CDR3 sequence: CASSPYPRTSYNEQFF. CDR3 nucleotides: TGTGCCAGCAGCCCTTACCCTAGAACCTCCTACAATGAGCAGTTCTTC. Together with reference TRBV7-3 and TRBJ2-1, the CDR3 gives the full variable domain: GAGVSQTPSNKVTEKGKYVELRCDPISGHTALYWYRQSLGQGPEFLIYFQGTGAADDSGLPNDRFFAVRPEGSVSTLKIQRTERGDSAVYLCASSPYPRTSYNEQFFGPGTRLTVL.